This is a list of T cell receptor beta chains from one sample in a study of blood T cell repertoires in COVID-19. Sequencing was performed with immunoSEQ multiplex PCR; in TCRdb, only in-frame clones are kept and a portion is missing. The repertoire holds approximately 110,000 clones, approximately 81% seen once, with 6% in the top ten. Sequences were obtained from peripheral blood. The receptor set was obtained from an elderly man with COVID-19, enrolled during active disease. The CDR3 runs from the conserved cysteine through the conserved F or W. The order of the fields is V gene, J gene, D gene, clone size, CDR3 protein, CDR3 DNA. D genes are given only for firm matches. Where a row states a size, it is once, few, many or the class of an expanded clone; other rows omit it.

TRBV5-1,TRBJ2-2,.,few,CASRPTSSGELFF,TGCGCCAGCAGGCCCACTAGCTCCGGGGAGCTGTTTTTT
TRBV7-2,TRBJ2-5,.,.,CASSSGHLETQYF,TGTGCCAGCAGCTCCGGACACCTGGAGACCCAGTACTTC
TRBV6-5,TRBJ2-7,TRBD1,.,CASRTGGPTYDEQYF,TGTGCCAGCAGGACAGGGGGTCCGACCTATGACGAGCAGTACTTC
TRBV20-1,TRBJ2-5,.,.,CSASREPQETQYF,TGCAGTGCTAGTAGAGAACCTCAAGAGACCCAGTACTTC
TRBV11-2,TRBJ1-2,.,.,CASSQIQAANYGYTF,TGTGCCAGCAGCCAAATACAGGCAGCTAACTATGGCTACACCTTC
TRBV6-5,TRBJ1-1,.,.,CASSYSVKGDTEAFF,TGTGCCAGCAGTTACTCTGTCAAGGGGGACACTGAAGCTTTCTTT
TRBV27,TRBJ1-2,TRBD1,.,CASSPMTGEAYGYTF,TGTGCCAGCAGTCCGATGACAGGGGAGGCATATGGCTACACCTTC
TRBV7-3,TRBJ2-3,.,.,CASAALHSSTDTQYF,TGTGCCAGCGCGGCCCTCCATTCTAGCACAGATACGCAGTATTTT
TRBV7-3,TRBJ2-1,.,.,CASSPGLSSYNEQFF,TGTGCCAGCAGCCCGGGACTGAGCTCCTACAATGAGCAGTTCTTC
TRBV2,TRBJ2-7,.,once,CASSEGGAYEQYF,TGTGCCAGCAGTGAGGGGGGAGCCTACGAGCAGTACTTC
TRBV13,TRBJ2-7,.,.,CASSSPGRFADEQYF,TGTGCCAGCAGCTCCCCCGGCAGGTTCGCCGACGAGCAGTACTTC
TRBV10-3,TRBJ2-7,TRBD1,.,CAIRLGQGMNEQYF,TGTGCCATCAGACTGGGACAGGGGATGAACGAGCAGTACTTC
TRBV30,TRBJ2-3,.,.,CAGVPVRGGVGTQYF,TGTGCCGGAGTCCCGGTGCGGGGAGGAGTCGGTACGCAGTATTTT
TRBV18,TRBJ2-7,TRBD2,few,CASASGSFQFEQYF,TGTGCCAGCGCTAGCGGGAGTTTTCAATTCGAGCAGTACTTC
TRBV19,TRBJ1-5,TRBD1,.,CASTPTGSSNQPQHF,TGTGCCAGTACCCCGACAGGGTCTAGCAATCAGCCCCAGCATTTT
TRBV7-8,TRBJ1-1,.,.,CASSLAGRGRTEAFF,TGTGCCAGCAGCTTAGCCGGCAGGGGCCGTACTGAAGCTTTCTTT
TRBV18,TRBJ1-3,.,.,CASSPVTGSSGNTIYF,TGTGCCAGCTCACCAGTGACGGGGAGCTCTGGAAACACCATATATTTT